This entry lists 13 T cell receptor beta chains sequenced from one sample in a study of shared clonotypes between healthy human individuals. Sequencing used immunoSEQ multiplex PCR; TCRdb keeps in-frame clones, though not all of them. In the table there are over a million clones, 96% of which are singletons. The sequenced material came from naive CD4+ T cells sorted from blood. Subset in this sample: CD45RA+ positively selected. The source of these receptors is a young man in good health.

With respect to this clone: Other DNA variants within this sample encode the same CDR3. The V and J genes are TRBV5-1 and TRBJ2-2; D uncertain. V was cut by 0 bases and J by 2 bases, with 5 bases left in between. The CDR3 is 14 residues long. From germline, CDR1 is SGHRS and CDR2 YFSETQ. The CDR3 region is CASSLATNTGELFF. Written as DNA, the CDR3 is TGCGCCAGCAGCTTGGCTACCAACACCGGGGAGCTGTTTTTT.

The chain links TRBV2 to TRBJ1-2, with D tentatively TRBD1 (5 bases). Trimming took off 8 bases at V and 8 bases at J, with 12 bases between the two ends. Germline CDR1 is SNHLY and CDR2 is FYNNEI. This CDR3 has 11 amino acids. CDR3 sequence reads: CASGTHDGYTF. The CDR3 DNA is TGTGCCAGCGGGACCCATGACGGCTACACCTTC. The full variable domain, in which reference TRBV2 and TRBJ1-2 provide the parts outside the CDR3, is EPEVTQTPSHQVTQMGQEVILRCVPISNHLYFYWYRQILGQKVEFLVSFYNNEISEKSEIFDDQFSVERPDGSNFTLKIRSTKLEDSAMYFCASGTHDGYTFGSGTRLTVV.

This chain joins TRBV18 and TRBJ2-3; 11 nucleotides align to TRBD2. Trimming at V came to 8 bases and at J to 2 bases, leaving 6 bases not matched to a gene. Germline V gene data show CDR1 as KGHSH and CDR2 as LQKENI. The CDR3 extends over 15 amino acids. The CDR3 here is CASLELAGVTDTQYF. The CDR3 nucleotides read TGTGCCAGCCTAGAACTAGCGGGGGTCACAGATACGCAGTATTTT.

V usage is TRBV28 and J usage is TRBJ1-1, with D possibly TRBD1 on 5 matching bases. Germline V gene lookup returns CDR1 MDHEN and CDR2 SYDVKM. The CDR3 loop spans 15 amino acids. The V end was cut by 5 bases, the J end by 0 bases, with 13 bases between. The CDR3, as DNA: TGTGCCAGCAGTCCGCCCGCAGGGCTGAACACTGAAGCTTTCTTT. It yields the protein CASSPPAGLNTEAFF. Complete variable domain (other parts from reference TRBV28 and TRBJ1-1): DVKVTQSSRYLVKRTGEKVFLECVQDMDHENMFWYRQDPGLGLRLIYFSYDVKMKEKGDIPEGYSVSREKKERFSLILESASTNQTSMYLCASSPPAGLNTEAFFGQGTRLTVV.

V usage is TRBV9 and J usage is TRBJ2-1; the match to TRBD2 covers 10 bases. The germline V gene has CDR1 SGDLS and CDR2 YYNGEE. Trimming at V came to 3 bases and at J to 2 bases, leaving 14 bases not matched to a gene. The CDR3 has 19 amino acids. Here the CDR3 DNA reads TGTGCCAGCAGCGGAACCCACGGGTTAGGACTAGCGGCCTACAATGAGCAGTTCTTC. Translated: CASSGTHGLGLAAYNEQFF.

For this clone: The sample holds other DNA sequences that translate to the same CDR3. V gene TRBV12-5 combines with J gene TRBJ2-5; no reliable D call. Trimming cost V 1 base and J 1 base, with 4 bases left between them. Germline CDR1 LGHNT, CDR2 FRNRAP. CDR3 length: 13 amino acids. CDR3 residues: CASGLGPQETQYF. In DNA, the CDR3 is TGTGCTAGTGGTTTGGGGCCCCAAGAGACCCAGTACTTC.

The J gene is TRBJ2-1, the V gene TRBV5-6; 7 bases fit TRBD2. The CDR3 runs 12 residues. Germline CDR1 SGHDT, CDR2 YYEEEE. V lost 4 bases and J lost 15; bases outside the gene matches: 10. This CDR3 reads CASSLELAAPFF. The CDR3, as DNA: TGTGCCAGCAGCCTGGAGCTAGCGGCCCCGTTCTTC.

A single count supports this clone. The J gene is TRBJ2-7, the V gene TRBV7-2; 11 bases match TRBD2. Germline V gene lookup returns CDR1 SGHTA and CDR2 FQGNSA. V lost 1 base and J lost 4; bases outside the gene matches: 3. The CDR3 loop spans 15 amino acids. Here the CDR3 DNA reads TGTGCCAGCAGCTTAGGACTAGCGGGATTTTACGAGCAGTACTTC. Translation: CASSLGLAGFYEQYF.

This rearrangement joins TRBV5-4 to TRBJ2-1; D is undetermined. The CDR3 totals 16 residues. Germline V gene sequence: CDR1 SGHNT, CDR2 YYREEE (reference sequence). Trimming left V 1 base short and J 4 bases short, with 15 bases between. CDR3 nucleotide sequence: TGTGCCAGCAGCTTGTCGGAGCAGGCTCTTTACAATGAGCAGTTCTTC. It is translated as CASSLSEQALYNEQFF.

A remark on this clone: One junction end does not reproduce the germline sequence, and a read error may be involved. The V and J genes are TRBV28 and TRBJ2-7, with 8 bases fitting TRBD1. The CDR3 spans 17 residues. In germline, CDR1 is MDHEN, CDR2 SYDVKM. The CDR3 nucleotides are TGTGCCAGCAGTCTCAGACCGGACAGGGTATCCTCCCACGAGCAGTACTTC. Residues: CASSLRPDRVSSHEQYF.

This chain links TRBV5-8 with TRBJ1-1; unclear D gene. Looked up from germline, CDR1 is SGHTS and CDR2 is YDEGEE. Trimming cost V 4 bases and J 2 bases, with 21 bases left between them. The CDR3 contains 17 residues. The chain's CDR3 is CASSPWGVRLVNTEAFF. The CDR3 DNA sequence: TGTGCCAGCAGCCCGTGGGGAGTACGTCTAGTCAACACTGAAGCTTTCTTT.

V usage is TRBV29-1 and J usage is TRBJ2-3, with 9 bases matching TRBD1. The CDR3 is made up of 12 amino acids. Trimming took 7 bases from V and 4 from J; bases not matched to a gene: 3. In germline, CDR1 is SQVTM, CDR2 ANQGSEA. For the CDR3, the DNA is TGCAGCGGGGGACAGGGCTCAGATACGCAGTATTTT. It codes for CSGGQGSDTQYF.

This clone was seen a single time. V gene TRBV27 combines with J gene TRBJ1-5; maybe TRBD1 (6 bases). The CDR3 extends over 19 amino acids. Deletions cut 6 bases from V and 0 bases from J, with 24 bases between. Germline CDR1 and CDR2: MNHEY and SMNVEV (reference sequence). The CDR3 spells CASRERGGYATHSNQPQHF. CDR3 DNA sequence: TGTGCCAGCAGAGAACGCGGGGGCTACGCGACCCATAGCAATCAGCCCCAGCATTTT.